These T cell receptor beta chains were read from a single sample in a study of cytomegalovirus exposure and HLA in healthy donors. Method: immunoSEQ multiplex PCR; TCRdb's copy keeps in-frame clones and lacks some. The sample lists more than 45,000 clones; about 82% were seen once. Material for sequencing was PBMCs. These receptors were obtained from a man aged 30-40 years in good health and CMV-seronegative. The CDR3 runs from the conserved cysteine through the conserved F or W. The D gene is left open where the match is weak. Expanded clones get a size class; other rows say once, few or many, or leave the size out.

CASSSRWYGGNEKLFF,TGTGCCAGCAGCTCGCGGTGGTATGGAGGAAATGAAAAACTGTTTTTT,.,TRBV7-8,.,TRBJ1-4
CASSYVLASYNEQFF,TGTGCCAGCAGTTACGTACTAGCCTCCTACAATGAGCAGTTCTTC,once,TRBV6-5,.,TRBJ2-1
CASSEQGADYGYTF,TGTGCCAGCAGTGAACAGGGGGCGGACTATGGCTACACCTTC,.,TRBV2,TRBD1,TRBJ1-2
CASSVGVGRGHEQYF,TGTGCCAGCAGCGTAGGGGTGGGCAGGGGGCACGAGCAGTACTTC,.,TRBV9,TRBD1,TRBJ2-7
CASGGTVRVYTEAFF,TGTGCCAGCGGGGGGACAGTGAGAGTGTACACTGAAGCTTTCTTT,.,TRBV6-1,TRBD1,TRBJ1-1
CASSRERSPFQETQYF,TGCGCCAGCAGCCGTGAACGGAGCCCCTTTCAAGAGACCCAGTACTTC,.,TRBV5-1,.,TRBJ2-5
CASSLAGLAGDNEQFF,TGTGCCAGCAGCTTGGCAGGACTAGCGGGGGACAATGAGCAGTTCTTC,.,TRBV5-6,TRBD2,TRBJ2-1
CASSPDRGANQPQHF,TGTGCCAGCTCACCGGACAGGGGGGCGAATCAGCCCCAGCATTTT,.,TRBV18,TRBD1,TRBJ1-5
CASSLGREGLAEQFF,TGTGCCAGCAGCTTAGGGCGGGAGGGCCTGGCTGAGCAGTTCTTC,once,TRBV7-9,TRBD2,TRBJ2-1
CASSLSQGAAYNEQFF,TGTGCCAGCAGCTTGAGTCAGGGGGCGGCCTACAATGAGCAGTTCTTC,.,TRBV7-9,TRBD1,TRBJ2-1
CASSLAGKDGYTF,TGTGCCAGCAGCTTGGCAGGGAAGGACGGCTACACCTTC,few,TRBV5-6,.,TRBJ1-2
CASSVDRGQHQYF,TGTGCCAGCAGCGTAGACCGGGGACAGCATCAGTACTTC,.,TRBV9,TRBD1,TRBJ2-7
CASSSTGQTQKLSYEQYF,TGTGCCAGCAGCTCCACGGGACAGACCCAAAAATTATCCTACGAGCAGTACTTC,.,TRBV28,TRBD1,TRBJ2-7
CASSWTGTTQETQYF,TGCGCCAGCAGCTGGACAGGGACTACTCAAGAGACCCAGTACTTC,.,TRBV5-1,.,TRBJ2-5
CASSSSGQGAAGANVLTF,TGCGCCAGCAGCTCGTCCGGACAGGGGGCGGCAGGGGCCAACGTCCTGACTTTC,once,TRBV5-1,TRBD1,TRBJ2-6
CASSQSPVPPGSYGYTF,TGTGCCAGCAGCCAATCCCCCGTTCCCCCCGGGAGCTATGGCTACACCTTC,.,TRBV14,.,TRBJ1-2
CASSPNRDQPQHF,TGTGCCAGCAGCCCGAACAGGGATCAGCCCCAGCATTTT,few,TRBV7-2,.,TRBJ1-5
CASSTPGGARYF,TGTGCCAGTAGTACCCCGGGGGGTGCGCGGTACTTC,.,TRBV19,TRBD2,TRBJ2-5
CASSPAPGTDYGYTF,TGTGCCAGCAGCCCTGCCCCCGGGACAGACTATGGCTACACCTTC,.,TRBV7-2,TRBD1,TRBJ1-2
CASSQRPGQGRTEAFF,TGTGCCAGCAGCCAACGCCCCGGACAGGGAAGAACTGAAGCTTTCTTT,.,TRBV14,TRBD1,TRBJ1-1
CASSLGLAASTDTQYF,TGTGCCAGCAGCCTCGGACTAGCGGCTTCCACAGATACGCAGTATTTT,.,TRBV5-6,TRBD2,TRBJ2-3
CAISSQGNTEAFF,TGTGCCATCAGTTCACAGGGAAACACTGAAGCTTTCTTT,.,TRBV10-3,.,TRBJ1-1
CASSVRTTAEAFF,TGTGCCAGCAGCGTTAGGACGACAGCTGAAGCTTTCTTT,.,TRBV7-8,.,TRBJ1-1
CASSPRGSEAFF,TGTGCCAGCAGCCCCCGCGGATCGGAAGCTTTCTTT,.,TRBV7-8,.,TRBJ1-1
CASSQIAGGLDEQFF,TGCGCCAGCAGCCAAATAGCGGGAGGATTGGATGAGCAGTTCTTC,once,TRBV4-1,TRBD2,TRBJ2-1
CASSLGDRGVDDEQYF,TGTGCCAGCAGCTTAGGGGACAGGGGGGTGGACGACGAGCAGTACTTC,.,TRBV7-6,TRBD1,TRBJ2-7
CASSQGPLGLAGVGSYNEQFF,TGTGCCAGCAGCCAAGGGCCATTGGGTCTAGCGGGAGTTGGCTCCTACAATGAGCAGTTCTTC,.,TRBV14,TRBD2,TRBJ2-1
CASSLTGTSGKSEQFF,TGTGCCAGTAGTCTAACCGGGACTAGCGGGAAGAGTGAGCAGTTCTTC,.,TRBV19,TRBD2,TRBJ2-1
CASMTGLSYNSPLHF,TGTGCCAGCATGACAGGCCTCTCCTATAATTCACCCCTCCACTTT,.,TRBV2,.,TRBJ1-6
CASSQALGTSGISSYNEQFF,TGTGCCAGCAGCCAAGCTTTGGGGACTAGCGGGATTAGCTCCTACAATGAGCAGTTCTTC,.,TRBV14,TRBD2,TRBJ2-1
CASSPSGIGSYNEQFF,TGTGCTAGCAGCCCATCAGGGATCGGCTCCTACAATGAGCAGTTCTTC,.,TRBV7-7,.,TRBJ2-1
CASSSPSGLEQPQHF,TGTGCCAGCAGTTCTCCTTCAGGGTTGGAACAGCCCCAGCATTTT,.,TRBV28,.,TRBJ1-5
CASSPGQLYYEQYF,TGTGCCAGCAGCCCTGGACAGCTTTACTACGAGCAGTACTTC,.,TRBV11-1,.,TRBJ2-7
CASSRQALNTEAFF,TGTGCCAGTAGCCGACAGGCTTTGAACACTGAAGCTTTCTTT,.,TRBV19,.,TRBJ1-1
CASSYTGRTEAFF,TGTGCCAGTAGTTATACAGGGCGCACTGAAGCTTTCTTT,.,TRBV19,.,TRBJ1-1
CAWKMGWGNLGYEQYF,TGTGCCTGGAAGATGGGGTGGGGCAACTTAGGCTACGAGCAGTACTTC,.,TRBV30,.,TRBJ2-7
CASWQGNSPLHF,TGTGCCAGCTGGCAGGGGAATTCACCCCTCCACTTT,.,TRBV6-5,.,TRBJ1-6
CASSLAQGSGSGNTIYF,TGTGCCAGCAGCTTAGCGCAGGGATCAGGCTCTGGAAACACCATATATTTT,.,TRBV7-2,.,TRBJ1-3